This TCR beta chain emerged from a study of control samples from healthy donors and cancer patients. Germline V gene lookup returns CDR1 SGHTA and CDR2 FQGTGA. Trimming took 3 bases from V and 6 from J, leaving 11 bases between them. The CDR3 length is 14 residues. Measured with immunoSEQ multiplex PCR; TCRdb has only the in-frame clones, and not every one. The sample carries roughly 120,000 clones, about 83% recorded once. What was sequenced was blood. This TCR derives from a young man in good health. V and J are TRBV7-3 and TRBJ2-2, with D tentatively TRBD1 (6 bases). The CDR3, as DNA: TGTGCCAGCAGCTTGGCACAGGGAGCCGGGGAGCTGTTTTTT. It codes for CASSLAQGAGELFF.